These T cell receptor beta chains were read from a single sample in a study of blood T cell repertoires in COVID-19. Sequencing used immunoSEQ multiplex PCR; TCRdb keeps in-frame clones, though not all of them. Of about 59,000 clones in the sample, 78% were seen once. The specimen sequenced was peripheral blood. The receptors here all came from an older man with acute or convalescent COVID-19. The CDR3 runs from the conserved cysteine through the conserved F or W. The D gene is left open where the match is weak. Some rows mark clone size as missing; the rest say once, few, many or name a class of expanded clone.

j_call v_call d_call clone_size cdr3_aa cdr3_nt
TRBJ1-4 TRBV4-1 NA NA CASSQTDRSSEKLFF TGCGCCAGCAGCCAAACAGACAGGTCCAGTGAAAAACTGTTTTTT
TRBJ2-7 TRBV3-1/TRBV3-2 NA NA CASSQDQTHSYEQYF TGTGCCAGCAGCCAAGACCAGACTCACTCCTACGAGCAGTACTTC
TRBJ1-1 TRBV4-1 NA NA CASSQFSFPTGTEAFF TGCGCCAGCAGCCAATTCTCTTTTCCGACAGGCACGGAAGCTTTCTTT
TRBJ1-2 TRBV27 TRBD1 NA CASSKKQGGYGYTF TGTGCCAGCAGTAAGAAACAGGGGGGCTATGGCTACACCTTC
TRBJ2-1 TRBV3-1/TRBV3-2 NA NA CASSQALEQFF TGTGCCAGCAGCCAAGCCCTGGAGCAGTTCTTC
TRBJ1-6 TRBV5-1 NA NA CASSSLGGDNSPLHF TGCGCCAGCAGCTCCCTGGGAGGGGATAATTCACCCCTCCACTTT
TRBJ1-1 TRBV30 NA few CAWTPSGGGTEAFF TGTGCCTGGACCCCGTCGGGGGGGGGTACTGAAGCTTTCTTT
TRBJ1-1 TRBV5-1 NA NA CASSASTVNTEAFF TGCGCCAGCAGCGCCTCGACAGTAAACACTGAAGCTTTCTTT
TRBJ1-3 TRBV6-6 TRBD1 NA CATSGTGTGNTIYF TGTGCCACTTCCGGGACAGGGACTGGAAACACCATATATTTT
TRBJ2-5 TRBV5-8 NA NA CASSSIGLVKTQYF TGTGCCAGCAGCTCCATCGGACTGGTGAAGACCCAGTACTTC
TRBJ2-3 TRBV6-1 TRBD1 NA CASSETGTDTQYF TGTGCCAGCAGTGAGACAGGGACAGATACGCAGTATTTT
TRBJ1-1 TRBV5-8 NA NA CASSLIAGANTEAFF TGTGCCAGCAGCTTGATCGCGGGGGCGAACACTGAAGCTTTCTTT
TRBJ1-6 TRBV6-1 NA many CASREDRDNSPLHF TGTGCCAGCAGGGAAGACAGAGATAATTCACCCCTCCACTTT
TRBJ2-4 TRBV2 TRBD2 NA CASSIAGGGNIQYF TGTGCCAGCAGTATAGCGGGGGGCGGAAACATTCAGTACTTC
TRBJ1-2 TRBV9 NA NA CASSAIAVAGTGYTF TGTGCCAGCAGCGCCATTGCGGTGGCGGGGACGGGCTACACCTTC
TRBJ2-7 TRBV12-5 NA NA CASGFGTWEDEQYF TGTGCTAGTGGGTTTGGTACTTGGGAGGACGAGCAGTACTTC
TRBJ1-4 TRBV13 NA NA CASSSQRNEKLFF TGTGCCAGCAGCTCGCAGCGTAATGAAAAACTGTTTTTT
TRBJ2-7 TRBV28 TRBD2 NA CASSPPGLAGAYEQYF TGTGCCAGCAGTCCCCCGGGACTAGCGGGTGCCTACGAGCAGTACTTC
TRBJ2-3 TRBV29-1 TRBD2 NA CSGQLAGGPVTQYF TGCAGCGGCCAACTAGCGGGGGGGCCGGTTACGCAGTATTTT
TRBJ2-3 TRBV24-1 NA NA CATSDPGSRAQYF TGTGCCACCAGTGATCCCGGGTCTCGTGCGCAGTATTTT
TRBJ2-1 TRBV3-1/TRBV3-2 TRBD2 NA CASSQDLGLAGGRRAYNEQFF TGTGCCAGCAGCCAAGATCTTGGGCTAGCGGGGGGCCGAAGAGCCTACAATGAGCAGTTCTTC
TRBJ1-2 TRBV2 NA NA CARGVGTGYTF TGTGCCAGAGGGGTAGGAACTGGCTACACCTTC
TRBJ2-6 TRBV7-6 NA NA CASSQEISGANVLTF TGTGCCAGCAGCCAGGAAATCTCTGGGGCCAACGTCCTGACTTTC
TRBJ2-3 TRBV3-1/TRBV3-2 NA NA CASSLGAGLGTDTQYF TGTGCCAGCAGCTTGGGAGCCGGACTGGGCACAGATACGCAGTATTTT
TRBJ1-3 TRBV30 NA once CAWASQVDSGNTIYF TGTGCCTGGGCTTCTCAGGTTGACTCTGGAAACACCATATATTTT
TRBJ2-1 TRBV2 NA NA CASSARGEQFF TGTGCCAGCAGTGCCCGAGGAGAGCAGTTCTTC
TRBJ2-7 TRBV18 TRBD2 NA CASSPPSREGKGEQYF TGTGCCAGCTCACCACCTTCGCGGGAGGGGAAAGGGGAGCAGTACTTC
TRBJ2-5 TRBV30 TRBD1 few CAWTGGETQYF TGTGCCTGGACAGGGGGCGAGACCCAGTACTTC
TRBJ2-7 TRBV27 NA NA CASSTPGPRGYEQYF TGTGCCAGCAGTACTCCTGGTCCAAGGGGCTACGAGCAGTACTTC
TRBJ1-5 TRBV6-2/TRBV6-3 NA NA CASSPWRGFSNQPQHF TGTGCCAGCAGTCCATGGAGGGGCTTTAGCAATCAGCCCCAGCATTTT
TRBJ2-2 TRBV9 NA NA CASRGQVNTGELFF TGTGCCAGCAGGGGACAAGTGAACACCGGGGAGCTGTTTTTT
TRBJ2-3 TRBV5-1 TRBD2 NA CASSPLAGEDTQYF TGCGCCAGCAGCCCTCTAGCGGGGGAAGATACGCAGTATTTT
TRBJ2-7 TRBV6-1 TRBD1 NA CASSDPGQTYEQYF TGTGCCAGCAGTGACCCGGGACAGACCTACGAGCAGTACTTC
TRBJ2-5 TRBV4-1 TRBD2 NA CASSQDSTGGAGKTQYF TGCGCCAGCAGCCAAGATTCGACGGGGGGGGCCGGGAAGACCCAGTACTTC
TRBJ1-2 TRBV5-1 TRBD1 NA CASSPGQPGVGYTF TGCGCCAGCAGCCCGGGACAGCCGGGGGTGGGCTACACCTTC
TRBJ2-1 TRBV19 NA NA CASSIGGSWRALYNEQFF TGTGCCAGTAGTATAGGGGGTTCCTGGAGGGCCTTATACAATGAGCAGTTCTTC
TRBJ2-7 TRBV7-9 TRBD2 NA CASSLEVGGSNEQYF TGTGCCAGCAGCTTAGAAGTTGGCGGGAGTAACGAGCAGTACTTC
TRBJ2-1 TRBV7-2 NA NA CASSLMSGYNEQFF TGTGCCAGCAGCTTAATGTCAGGCTACAATGAGCAGTTCTTC
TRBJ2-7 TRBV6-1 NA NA CASSEDSVVSYEQYF TGTGCCAGCAGTGAAGACAGTGTAGTTTCCTACGAGCAGTACTTC
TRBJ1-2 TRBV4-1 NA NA CASSQRGQIINYGYTF TGCGCCAGCAGCCAGAGAGGACAGATAATCAACTATGGCTACACCTTC
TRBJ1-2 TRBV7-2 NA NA CASSNTGTSYGYTF TGTGCCAGCAGCAACACAGGGACCAGCTATGGCTACACCTTC
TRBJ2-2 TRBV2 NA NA CATKGDPSTGELFF TGTGCCACGAAGGGGGACCCCTCCACCGGGGAGCTGTTTTTT
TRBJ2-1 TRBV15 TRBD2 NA CATSMRTSGDNEQFF TGTGCCACCAGTATGAGGACTAGCGGGGACAATGAGCAGTTCTTC
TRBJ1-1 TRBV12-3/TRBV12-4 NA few CASSSGSTEAFF TGTGCCAGCAGTTCGGGGAGCACTGAAGCTTTCTTT
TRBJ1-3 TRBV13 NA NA CASSPTTGGRGHTIYF TGTGCCAGCAGCCCCACCACCGGGGGTAGGGGTCACACCATATATTTT
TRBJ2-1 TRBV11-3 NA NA CASSLPSSYNEQFF TGTGCCAGCAGCTTACCTAGCTCCTACAATGAGCAGTTCTTC
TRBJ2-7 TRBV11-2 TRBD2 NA CASSLDAAGGTAYEQYF TGTGCCAGCAGCTTAGATGCGGCGGGAGGGACCGCCTACGAGCAGTACTTC
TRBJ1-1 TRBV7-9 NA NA CASSLLRDMNTEAFF TGTGCCAGCAGCTTATTGAGGGACATGAACACTGAAGCTTTCTTT
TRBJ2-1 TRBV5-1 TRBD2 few CASSSGLAGRGNEQFF TGCGCCAGCAGCTCCGGACTAGCGGGGCGGGGGAATGAGCAGTTCTTC
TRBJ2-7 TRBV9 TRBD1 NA CAPRQGLPYEQYF TGTGCCCCCCGACAGGGTCTACCATACGAGCAGTACTTC
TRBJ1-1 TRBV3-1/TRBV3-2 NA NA CASSVPDTEAFF TGTGCCAGCTCCGTTCCCGACACTGAAGCTTTCTTT